These 25 T cell receptor beta chains were all obtained from the same sample, sequenced in a study of Ad26.COV2.S vaccination and SARS-CoV-2 variants. Treatment reported: around 19 received Ad26.COV2.S at low or high dose, single or two shots; 5 received placebo; per-sample allocation not given. Following the first vaccine or placebo injection, samples were taken on day 63. Profiled with immunoSEQ multiplex PCR; TCRdb holds only in-frame clones, not every one. The data show some 250,000 clones, approximately 88% seen once. This material consisted of peripheral blood, taken in a trial of Ad26.COV2.S vaccine versus placebo. These receptors were taken from a person aged 18-65 years who received the Ad26.COV2.S COVID-19 vaccine or a placebo.

This sequence joins TRBV28 and TRBJ2-7; 7 bases are shared with TRBD1. With V trimmed by 9 bases and J by 4 bases, 6 bases remained unmatched. The CDR3 length is 12 residues. CDR1 MDHEN and CDR2 SYDVKM come from the germline V gene. CDR3 amino acids: CASRGLRYEQYF. As DNA, the CDR3 is TGTGCCAGTAGGGGGCTGAGGTACGAGCAGTACTTC.

The V and J genes are TRBV18 and TRBJ2-2; the match to TRBD1 covers 8 bases. Looked up from germline, CDR1 is KGHSH and CDR2 is LQKENI. After removal of 7 bases from V and 0 bases from J, the junction contained 1 base not matched to a gene. This CDR3 has 14 amino acids. The CDR3 DNA sequence: TGTGCCAGCTTGGGACAGGCGAACACCGGGGAGCTGTTTTTT. Translated: CASLGQANTGELFF.

This sequence joins TRBV19 and TRBJ1-4; D is uncertain. CDR1 LNHDA and CDR2 SQIVND come from the germline V gene (reference sequence). V dropped 4 bases and J dropped 6 bases, with 9 bases sitting between them. CDR3 length equals 13 residues. The CDR3 here is CASSSWADEKLFF. The CDR3 DNA sequence: TGTGCCAGTAGTAGTTGGGCGGATGAAAAACTGTTTTTT.

The chain is built from TRBV25-1 and TRBJ2-7, with 10 bases aligning to TRBD1. The CDR3 covers 16 residues. V dropped 2 bases and J dropped 6; count of bases not matched to a gene: 10. In germline, CDR1 is MGHDK, CDR2 SYGVNS. CDR3: CASSEEVTGTGVEQYF. CDR3 DNA: TGTGCCAGCAGTGAAGAAGTTACGGGGACAGGGGTCGAGCAGTACTTC.

V is TRBV6-5 and J is TRBJ1-6, with D maybe TRBD1 (6 bases). The CDR3 runs 16 residues. The ends were cut back, 2 bases at V and 7 bases at J, with 15 bases in the middle. Germline V gene sequence: CDR1 MNHEY, CDR2 SVGAGI. The CDR3 spells CASSYDSGADNSPLHF. The CDR3 DNA sequence: TGTGCCAGCAGTTACGATTCGGGGGCCGACAATTCACCCCTCCACTTT.

V gene TRBV28 combines with J gene TRBJ2-3; tentatively, D is TRBD1 or TRBD2 (6 bases each). CDR1 and CDR2 (germline): MDHEN, SYDVKM. This CDR3 contains 17 residues. Trimming cost V 7 bases and J 0 bases, with 20 bases left between them. The CDR3 DNA sequence: TGTGCCAGCACCGTGAGGGGGGCCGATTCTAGCACAGATACGCAGTATTTT. Protein product: CASTVRGADSSTDTQYF.

The CDR3 DNA reads as TGTGCCATCAGGGACAGAGAGTACGAGCAGTACTTC. This gives the protein CAIRDREYEQYF. This chain uses TRBV10-3 with TRBJ2-7, with TRBD1 as a possible D gene (6 bases). The germline V gene has CDR1 ENHRY and CDR2 SYGVKD. V lost 6 bases and J 4 bases, leaving 10 bases between the germline ends. The CDR3 spans 12 residues.

The chain uses TRBV5-5 and TRBJ2-1; unclear D gene. This CDR3 has 15 residues. Germline lookup yields CDR1 SGHKS and CDR2 YYEKEE (reference sequence). V dropped 0 bases and J dropped 9 bases, with 16 bases sitting between them. The CDR3 spells CASSLVATGEVEQFF. CDR3 nucleotide sequence: TGTGCCAGCAGCTTGGTGGCAACGGGCGAGGTTGAGCAGTTCTTC.

This clone was detected only once. A read error may account for a junction end that differs from germline. The rearrangement joins TRBV28 to TRBJ2-2; perhaps TRBD2 as D (6 bases). The CDR3 is made up of 13 amino acids. Germline CDR1 and CDR2: MDHEN and SYDVKM. The CDR3 nucleotides are TGTGCCAGCAGAGGGGACTTCACCAGGGAGCTGTTTTTT. Translating gives CASRGDFTRELFF. Supplemented by reference TRBV28 and TRBJ2-2, the full variable domain reads DVKVTQSSRYLVKRTGEKVFLECVQDMDHENMFWYRQDPGLGLRLIYFSYDVKMKEKGDIPEGYSVSREKKERFSLILESASTNQTSMYLCASRGDFTRELFFGEGSRLTVL.

The rearrangement uses TRBV7-9 and TRBJ1-1; D is undetermined. Trimming removed 0 bases from V and 1 base from J, with 3 bases in between. The CDR3 loop spans 13 amino acids. CDR1 and CDR2 from the germline V gene are SEHNR and FQNEAQ (reference sequence). This CDR3 reads CASSLAGNTEAFF. Written as DNA, the CDR3 is TGTGCCAGCAGCTTAGCCGGGAACACTGAAGCTTTCTTT.

The V gene is TRBV11-3, the J gene TRBJ1-5, with a weak D call TRBD1 (5 bases). The CDR3 runs to 15 residues. V was shortened by 1 base and J by 6 bases, with 13 bases between the two germline ends. Per the germline V gene, CDR1 is SGHNT and CDR2 is YENEEA. The CDR3 is CASSLAYPGRQPQHF. As DNA, the CDR3 is TGTGCCAGCAGCTTAGCTTACCCAGGGCGTCAGCCCCAGCATTTT. Full variable domain (outside the CDR3, taken from reference TRBV11-3 and TRBJ1-5): EAGVVQSPRYKIIEKKQPVAFWCNPISGHNTLYWYLQNLGQGPELLIRYENEEAVDDSQLPKDRFSAERLKGVDSTLKIQPAELGDSAVYLCASSLAYPGRQPQHFGDGTRLSIL.

The J gene is TRBJ2-2, the V gene TRBV19; D unclear. Germline loops: CDR1 LNHDA, CDR2 SQIVND (reference sequence). V was clipped by 7 bases and J by 4 bases, with 13 bases between them. The CDR3 is 14 amino acids. CDR3 nucleotide sequence: TGTGCCAGTAATGCCGTGGGCGTCACCGGGGAGCTGTTTTTT. Encoded protein: CASNAVGVTGELFF.

V is TRBV29-1 and J is TRBJ2-7, with D possibly being TRBD1 (10 bases). Germline CDR1 reads SQVTM; CDR2 reads ANQGSEA. The CDR3 is 18 amino acids. The CDR3 DNA follows: TGCAGGGCCCGGGACAGGGGCCGATGGGGGGGACTAGCACCCGAGCAGTACTTC. Translation gives CRARDRGRWGGLAPEQYF.

The rearrangement uses TRBV3-1 (or the pseudogene TRBV3-2) and TRBJ2-1; no clear D. Trimming took 4 bases from V and 2 from J, leaving 15 bases between them. The length of the CDR3 is 16 residues. CDR1 is LGHDT, CDR2 YNNKEL, per germline (reference sequence). The CDR3 is CASSPSGGGAYNEQFF. In DNA form, the CDR3 reads TGTGCCAGCAGCCCTTCGGGTGGTGGGGCCTACAATGAGCAGTTCTTC.

The DNA of the CDR3 is TGTGCCAGCAGCGTAGAGGCAGGGACAACCGGGGAGCTGTTTTTT. Protein sequence: CASSVEAGTTGELFF. The chain employs TRBV9 and TRBJ2-2; D perhaps matches TRBD1 (6 bases). The V and J ends lost 0 bases and 5 bases respectively, with 11 bases between them. This CDR3 contains 15 residues. Germline lookup yields CDR1 SGDLS and CDR2 YYNGEE.

The genes are TRBV7-9 and TRBJ1-1; 8 bases map to TRBD1. Germline CDR1 and CDR2: SEHNR and FQNEAQ (reference sequence). The V segment lost 1 base and the J segment 8 bases; nucleotides outside the gene matches: 21. The CDR3 covers 19 residues. Here the CDR3 DNA reads TGTGCCAGCAGCTTAGGCGCCGCCCGGACAGGGAAGGGGCCCACCGAAGCTTTCTTT. It yields the protein CASSLGAARTGKGPTEAFF.

This chain joins TRBV28 and TRBJ1-5, with a weak D call TRBD1 (6 bases). The V end was cut by 5 bases, the J end by 3 bases, with 17 bases between. CDR1 is MDHEN, CDR2 SYDVKM, per germline. This CDR3 has 16 amino acids. The CDR3 DNA reads as TGTGCCAGCAGTCATTTAAGGCAGGGGTACAATCAGCCCCAGCATTTT. Its protein product is CASSHLRQGYNQPQHF.

The CDR3 coding sequence is TGTGCCTGGACCTCTTCGGTCTATGGCTACACCTTC. Amino acids: CAWTSSVYGYTF. The rearrangement uses TRBV30 and TRBJ1-2; D uncertain. Between the trimmed V and J ends, which lost 4 bases and 4 bases, there was a span of 10 bases. The CDR3 is 12 amino acids. CDR1 is GTSNPN, CDR2 SVGIG, per germline (reference sequence).

The V call is TRBV13, the J call TRBJ1-1; D is undetermined. CDR1 and CDR2 (germline): PRHDT, FYEKMQ (reference sequence). The V and J ends lost 3 bases and 1 base respectively, with 12 bases between them. The CDR3 is 15 residues long. The DNA for the CDR3 is TGTGCCAGCAGCTTTTCAGGCCAAGGGAACACTGAAGCTTTCTTT. Its protein is CASSFSGQGNTEAFF.

This chain uses TRBV6-5 with TRBJ1-2; 10 bases align to TRBD1. Germline V CDR1 and CDR2: MNHEY, SVGAGI. This CDR3 is 13 amino acids long. V trimming: 4 bases; J trimming: 7 bases; junction bases outside the gene matches: 3. The CDR3 sequence: CASSSTGGPGYTF. Written as DNA, the CDR3 is TGTGCCAGCAGTTCGACAGGGGGCCCTGGCTACACCTTC.

The J gene is TRBJ1-3, the V gene TRBV4-3; D may be TRBD1 (6 bases). The CDR3 extends over 16 amino acids. Germline V lookup: CDR1 LGHNA, CDR2 YSLEER. V dropped 8 bases and J dropped 4 bases, with 21 bases sitting between them. Written as DNA, the CDR3 is TGCGCCAGCCCTCCGAGGGGGGGGCTGAAAGGAAACACCATATATTTT. Protein product: CASPPRGGLKGNTIYF.

This clone was found once. The chain carries TRBV4-3 and TRBJ2-1, with D possibly being TRBD1 (6 bases). CDR3 length equals 15 residues. The V gene's germline CDR1 is LGHNA and CDR2 YSLEER. The germline V and J ends were trimmed by 0 bases and 5 bases, with 11 bases remaining between them. In nucleotides, the CDR3 is TGCGCCAGCAGCCAAGAAGGCAGGGGCAACAATGAGCAGTTCTTC. Translating it yields CASSQEGRGNNEQFF.

V usage is TRBV7-6 and J usage is TRBJ2-1; no definite D call. The V gene lost 0 bases and the J gene lost 5 bases, with 14 bases spanning the gap. The CDR3 spans 16 residues. Per germline, CDR1 SGHVS and CDR2 FNYEAQ. This chain's CDR3 is CASSLAELVVNNEQFF. In nucleotides, the CDR3 is TGTGCCAGCAGCTTAGCCGAATTGGTGGTGAACAATGAGCAGTTCTTC.

This rearrangement joins TRBV7-3 to TRBJ2-7; TRBD2 agrees at 8 bases. Trimming took 2 bases from V and 6 from J; bases not matched to a gene: 6. CDR3 length: 14 residues. From germline, CDR1 is SGHTA and CDR2 FQGTGA. The CDR3 DNA reads as TGTGCCAGCAGCTTAGAGGGACTAGGGGCCGAGCAGTACTTC. It yields the protein CASSLEGLGAEQYF.

The chain recombines TRBV7-9 with TRBJ1-5; no clear D. Trimming stripped 1 base from V and 5 bases from J, with 6 bases between. This CDR3 comprises 13 residues. Germline values: CDR1 SEHNR, CDR2 FQNEAQ (reference sequence). The CDR3 DNA is TGTGCCAGCAGCTTAGGGGGTCATCAGCCCCAGCATTTT. Its protein product is CASSLGGHQPQHF.